Following are 9 T cell receptor beta chains from one sample sequenced in a study of patients and donors after allogeneic stem cell transplantation. TCRdb re-called the RT-PCR reads through MiXCR, storing one row per CDR3 protein. The top ten hold 6% to 8% of the sample, which has about 400,000 distinct CDR3 sequences, roughly 17% seen once. Source material: blood, either unsorted or a sorted T cell fraction (not recorded which). Receptors originate from a human donor who was either an allogeneic HSCT recipient or a stem cell or donor lymphocyte infusion donor (not recorded which). It is not recorded whose cells these are; they may come from a transplant donor.

This chain joins TRBV4-3 and TRBJ2-7, with D possibly called TRBD1 or TRBD2 (5 bases each). Trimming took off 0 bases at V and 5 bases at J, with 11 bases between the two ends. Germline V gives CDR1 LGHNA, CDR2 YSLEER. This CDR3 is built from 14 residues. This CDR3 reads CASSQDEGLNEQYF. CDR3 DNA: TGCGCCAGCAGCCAAGATGAGGGGTTGAACGAGCAGTACTTC.

The CDR3, as DNA: TGTGCCAGCAGTTTTACAGGGGGGGGGGCAGATACGCAGTATTTT. Its protein is CASSFTGGGADTQYF. This chain joins TRBV12-3 or TRBV12-4 and TRBJ2-3, with D maybe TRBD1 (8 bases). The CDR3 consists of 15 residues. Between the trimmed V and J ends, which lost 3 bases and 4 bases, there was a span of 14 bases.

The chain combines TRBV6-2 or TRBV6-3 with TRBJ1-1, with a possible D match to TRBD1 (6 bases). This CDR3 has 17 amino acids. Germline CDR1 is MNHEY and CDR2 is SVGEGT. Between the trimmed V and J ends, which lost 0 bases and 0 bases, there was a span of 14 bases. Here the CDR3 DNA reads TGTGCCAGCAGTTACTCAGGGCAGGGGAACATGAACACTGAAGCTTTCTTT. Amino acid sequence: CASSYSGQGNMNTEAFF.

The chain uses TRBV7-9 and TRBJ1-5; a possible D gene is TRBD1 (5 bases). Trimming left V 4 bases short and J 13 bases short, with 11 bases between. Per germline, CDR1 SEHNR and CDR2 FQNEAQ (reference sequence). The CDR3 is made up of 11 amino acids. CDR3 loop: CASSSQGSQHF. CDR3 in DNA: TGTGCCAGCAGCTCCCAGGGATCTCAGCATTTT.

J is TRBJ2-7 and V is TRBV5-1, with 9 bases fitting TRBD2. The length of the CDR3 is 16 residues. Trimming cost V 5 bases and J 5 bases; bases outside gene matches: 14. Germline V lookup: CDR1 SGHRS, CDR2 YFSETQ. For the CDR3, the DNA is TGCGCCAGCAGTCGGGGAAACGGACTAGCGAAGCACGAGCAGTACTTC. It specifies CASSRGNGLAKHEQYF.

This clonotype was seen only a few times. This rearrangement joins TRBV11-1 to TRBJ2-1; perhaps TRBD1 as D (5 bases). This CDR3 is 14 amino acids long. Trimming left V 6 bases short and J 8 bases short, with 17 bases between. The germline V gene has CDR1 SGHAT and CDR2 FQDESV (reference sequence). In DNA form, the CDR3 reads TGTGCCAGCAGACCGACAGCAACTGGGGATGAGCAGTTCTTC. It specifies CASRPTATGDEQFF.

The chain couples TRBV6-5 to TRBJ2-7, with a tentative D call TRBD2 (6 bases). The CDR3 is 15 amino acids. V lost 3 bases, J lost 2 bases, and 14 bases lay in between. The germline CDR1 and CDR2 sequences are MNHEY and SVGAGI. The CDR3 region has the DNA TGTGCCAGCAGTTATTTATCCGGGAGCCCCTACGAGCAGTACTTC. Protein product: CASSYLSGSPYEQYF.

This clonotype has just a few counts. This rearrangement joins TRBV5-4 to TRBJ2-7; D is possibly TRBD2 (5 bases). V shed 6 bases and J shed 5 bases, with 27 bases lying between them. CDR1 and CDR2 (germline): SGHNT, YYREEE (reference sequence). This CDR3 is 17 amino acids long. The CDR3 DNA sequence: TGTGCCAGCACCTATTCGGCGGGTCTAGCTAGTCTCCACGAGCAGTACTTC. Translating gives CASTYSAGLASLHEQYF.

In this sample, this clonotype turned up many times. This sequence joins TRBV11-2 and TRBJ1-4; D might be TRBD1 (5 bases). The V gene's germline CDR1 is SGHAT and CDR2 FQNNGV. The CDR3 runs 17 residues. Trimming removed 5 bases at V and 5 bases at J, with 21 bases between. CDR3 sequence reads: CASSVFIWGGRNEKLFF. The CDR3 DNA reads as TGTGCCAGCAGCGTGTTCATTTGGGGCGGACGAAATGAAAAACTGTTTTTT.